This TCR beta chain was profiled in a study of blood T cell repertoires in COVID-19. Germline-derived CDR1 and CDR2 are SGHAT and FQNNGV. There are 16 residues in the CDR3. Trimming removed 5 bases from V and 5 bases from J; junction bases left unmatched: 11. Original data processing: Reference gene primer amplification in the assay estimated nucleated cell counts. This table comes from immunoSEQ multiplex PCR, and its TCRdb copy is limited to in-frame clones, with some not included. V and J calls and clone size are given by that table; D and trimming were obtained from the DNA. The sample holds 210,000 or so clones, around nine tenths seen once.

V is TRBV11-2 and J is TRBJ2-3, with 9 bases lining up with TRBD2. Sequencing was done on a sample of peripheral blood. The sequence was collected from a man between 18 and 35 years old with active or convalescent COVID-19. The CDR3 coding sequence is TGTGCCAGCAGCCGATTTTGGCGGGAGGGCCGAGATACGCAGTATTTT. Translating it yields CASSRFWREGRDTQYF.